Sequencing of this T cell receptor beta chain was carried out in a study of blood T cell repertoires in COVID-19. Study as a whole: The study drew acute and convalescent COVID-19 samples from the United States, Italy and Spain. From T cells, B-cell-depleted T cells, or PBMCs came the material, which was cDNA or gDNA.

Per the authors' pipeline: Using reference gene primer amplification, nucleated cell counts were estimated. The data were produced by immunoSEQ multiplex PCR, yet TCRdb's version contains in-frame clones alone and is incomplete. The DNA was the basis for D and trimming; V, J and clone size are from that table. The repertoire holds roughly 150,000 clones, around 80% seen once, with roughly 4.3% in the top ten. V lost 0 bases to trimming and J lost 6 bases, with 16 bases between them. Germline V lookup: CDR1 SGHRS, CDR2 YFSETQ. This CDR3 has 15 amino acids. This clone was counted a few times. The chain links TRBV5-1 to TRBJ2-7, with a weak D call TRBD1 (6 bases). Material: peripheral blood. The sequence came from a man aged 55 to 70 with acute or convalescent COVID-19. The CDR3 spells CASSLAHRAGLEQYF. CDR3 bases: TGCGCCAGCAGCTTGGCCCACAGGGCCGGGCTCGAGCAGTACTTC.